The next 32 T cell receptor beta chains were all read from a single sample in a study of blood T cell repertoires in COVID-19. Sequencing was performed with immunoSEQ multiplex PCR; in TCRdb, only in-frame clones are kept and a portion is missing. The data contain approximately 290,000 clones, nearly 90% of them singletons. Material: PBMCs or T cells enriched from blood (not recorded which). The receptors derive from a woman between 18 and 29 years old with acute COVID-19.

V usage is TRBV2 and J usage is TRBJ1-1; 12 bases are a match to TRBD1. Unmatched junction bases numbered 4, after V lost 8 bases and J lost 3 bases. The CDR3 sequence is 14 residues long. Germline CDR1 and CDR2: SNHLY and FYNNEI. The CDR3 DNA reads as TGTGCCAGCCGTGGGACAGGGGGCTACACTGAAGCTTTCTTT. Protein product: CASRGTGGYTEAFF.

The chain couples TRBV28 to TRBJ2-7, with a possible D match to TRBD1 (6 bases). The germline gives CDR1 MDHEN, CDR2 SYDVKM. The V gene lost 7 bases and the J gene lost 2 bases, with 15 bases spanning the gap. The CDR3 is 14 residues long. CDR3 residues: CASIGTYWTYEQYF. The CDR3 DNA follows: TGTGCCAGCATCGGGACATACTGGACCTACGAGCAGTACTTC.

The V gene is TRBV7-3, the J gene TRBJ2-3, with D uncertain. The CDR3 runs to 12 residues. CDR1 is SGHTA and CDR2 is FQGTGA in the germline V gene. V was clipped by 4 bases and J by 5 bases, with 7 bases between them. This chain's CDR3 is CASSSPGDTQYF. For the CDR3, the DNA is TGTGCCAGCAGCTCCCCCGGAGATACGCAGTATTTT.

The chain couples TRBV7-6 to TRBJ2-7; weak D call: TRBD1 (5 bases). The CDR3 is 17 amino acids. Germline CDR1 is SGHVS and CDR2 is FNYEAQ. V shed 4 bases and J shed 6 bases, with 25 bases lying between them. Here the CDR3 reads CASSSAVGLTSRGEQYF. The DNA for the CDR3 is TGTGCCAGCAGCTCAGCAGTGGGGCTTACGAGCAGAGGCGAGCAGTACTTC.

The CDR3 region is CASSQAGGSRSRFF. The CDR3 DNA reads as TGTGCCAGCAGCCAGGCGGGCGGGAGCCGAAGTAGGTTCTTC. V usage is TRBV3-1 (or the pseudogene TRBV3-2) and J usage is TRBJ2-1; 7 positions match TRBD2. Germline V lookup: CDR1 LGHDT, CDR2 YNNKEL (reference sequence). Losses at the gene ends were 3 bases for V and 15 bases for J; bases not matched to a gene: 14. The length of the CDR3 is 14 residues.

J is TRBJ1-2 and V is TRBV29-1; D is unresolved. Trimming cost V 6 bases and J 8 bases, with 13 bases left between them. Germline V lookup: CDR1 SQVTM, CDR2 ANQGSEA. CDR3 size: 11 residues. CDR3 in DNA: TGCAGCGTCATCCGAGGAGGAGGCTACACCTTC. As protein: CSVIRGGGYTF. The full variable domain, its missing parts supplied by reference TRBV29-1 and TRBJ1-2, is SAVISQKPSRDICQRGTSLTIQCQVDSQVTMMFWYRQQPGQSLTLIATANQGSEATYESGFVIDKFPISRPNLTFSTLTVSNMSPEDSSIYLCSVIRGGGYTFGSGTRLTVV.

V is TRBV11-1 and J is TRBJ2-1; TRBD2 aligns across 11 bases. Germline values: CDR1 SGHAT, CDR2 FQDESV (reference sequence). The CDR3 has 17 amino acids. The V segment lost 0 bases and the J segment 0 bases; nucleotides outside the gene matches: 1. The DNA for the CDR3 is TGTGCCAGCAGCTTAGCCGGGACTAGCGGCTCCTACAATGAGCAGTTCTTC. Translation gives CASSLAGTSGSYNEQFF.

This chain joins TRBV4-2 and TRBJ1-3; D perhaps matches TRBD1 (6 bases). V lost 1 base and J 3 bases, leaving 10 bases between the germline ends. Looked up from germline, CDR1 is LGHNA and CDR2 is YNFKEQ. The CDR3 consists of 15 residues. CDR3 in DNA: TGTGCCAGCAGCCAAGGCACAGGGCTTGGAAACACCATATATTTT. Amino acid sequence: CASSQGTGLGNTIYF.

The chain is built from TRBV18 and TRBJ2-4; D possibly corresponds to TRBD1 (5 bases). Germline V gene data show CDR1 as KGHSH and CDR2 as LQKENI. The CDR3 runs to 17 residues. The V and J ends lost 3 bases and 5 bases respectively, with 20 bases between them. The CDR3 loop reads CASSPSDPGRVENIQYF. CDR3 sequence (DNA): TGTGCCAGCTCACCTTCTGACCCCGGCAGGGTAGAAAACATTCAGTACTTC.

This chain connects TRBV28 to TRBJ1-2; no reliable D call. Trimming stripped 3 bases from V and 5 bases from J, with 7 bases between. This CDR3 has 12 amino acids. CDR1 is MDHEN, CDR2 SYDVKM, per germline. The CDR3 sequence: CASSLARYGYTF. The CDR3 DNA reads TGTGCCAGCAGTTTGGCCAGATATGGCTACACCTTC.

V usage is TRBV18 and J usage is TRBJ1-6, with 8 bases aligning to TRBD1. Germline lookup yields CDR1 KGHSH and CDR2 LQKENI. The CDR3 runs to 16 residues. V dropped 3 bases and J dropped 6; count of bases not matched to a gene: 7. CDR3 nucleotide sequence: TGTGCCAGCTCACCGCAGGGGGCTTCCCCTAATTCACCCCTCCACTTT. Amino acids: CASSPQGASPNSPLHF. Drawing the rest from reference TRBV18 and TRBJ1-6, the complete variable domain is NAGVMQNPRHLVRRRGQEARLRCSPMKGHSHVYWYRQLPEEGLKFMVYLQKENIIDESGMPKERFSAEFPKEGPSILRIQQVVRGDSAAYFCASSPQGASPNSPLHFGNGTRLTVT.

The chain joins TRBV6-1 to TRBJ2-2; D perhaps matches TRBD1 (7 bases). Looked up from germline, CDR1 is MNHNS and CDR2 is SASEGT. The CDR3 consists of 13 residues. The ends were cut back, 2 bases at V and 8 bases at J, with 9 bases in the middle. CDR3 sequence (DNA): TGTGCCAGCAGTGAACAGGGGGGTGGGGAGCTGTTTTTT. Translation gives CASSEQGGGELFF.

The chain joins TRBV19 to TRBJ2-7; a weak D match, TRBD2 (6 bases). This CDR3 spans 15 amino acids. CDR1 LNHDA and CDR2 SQIVND come from the germline V gene (reference sequence). With 5 bases removed from V and 0 bases from J, the gap between germline ends came to 14 bases. The CDR3 coding sequence is TGTGCCAGTAGTCCAAAGGGACTGGTCTCCTACGAGCAGTACTTC. This gives the protein CASSPKGLVSYEQYF.

Written as DNA, the CDR3 is TGTGCCAGCTCACCCGGGACAGGGGGCGCGAAGACAGATACGCAGTATTTT. It encodes CASSPGTGGAKTDTQYF. The genes are TRBV18 and TRBJ2-3; 12 positions match TRBD1. V lost 3 bases and J lost 3; bases outside the gene matches: 7. CDR1 and CDR2 (germline): KGHSH, LQKENI. The CDR3 is made up of 17 amino acids.

This chain uses TRBV6-2 or TRBV6-3 with TRBJ2-1; 9 bases line up with TRBD2. CDR1 and CDR2 from the germline V gene are MNHEY and SVGEGT. J gave up 7 bases and V 4 bases, and 14 bases lay outside the gene matches. CDR3 length equals 17 residues. The CDR3 loop is CASSSVAGDPGLNEQFF. DNA of the CDR3: TGTGCCAGCAGTTCCGTAGCGGGAGACCCAGGTTTAAATGAGCAGTTCTTC.

This chain connects TRBV6-2 or TRBV6-3 to TRBJ1-1; D perhaps matches TRBD1 (5 bases). The CDR3 length is 15 residues. The V and J ends lost 5 bases and 2 bases respectively, with 15 bases between them. The germline CDR1 and CDR2 sequences are MNHEY and SVGEGT. The CDR3 DNA follows: TGTGCCAGCAGTCGCCTTGGTGGGGCCAACACTGAAGCTTTCTTT. Protein sequence: CASSRLGGANTEAFF.

The CDR3 nucleotides are TGTGCCAGCAGTCCGGGACAGGGAACAACCGGGGAGCTGTTTTTT. Protein sequence: CASSPGQGTTGELFF. The genes are TRBV13 and TRBJ2-2; 9 positions match TRBD1. The CDR3 has 15 amino acids. Germline loops: CDR1 PRHDT, CDR2 FYEKMQ (reference sequence). The V segment lost 6 bases and the J segment 5 bases; nucleotides outside the gene matches: 7. The variable domain in full, with the rest retrieved from reference TRBV13 and TRBJ2-2, is AAGVIQSPRHLIKEKRETATLKCYPIPRHDTVYWYQQGPGQDPQFLISFYEKMQSDKGSIPDRFSAQQFSDYHSELNMSSLELGDSALYFCASSPGQGTTGELFFGEGSRLTVL.

The CDR3 reads CASGTGGNYGYTF. The CDR3 DNA follows: TGTGCCAGCGGGACAGGGGGGAACTATGGCTACACCTTC. The rearrangement links TRBV12-3 or TRBV12-4 to TRBJ1-2; 11 bases agree with TRBD1. The ends lost 8 bases at V and 2 bases at J; junction bases unmatched: 1. The CDR3 covers 13 residues.

This sequence joins TRBV7-2 and TRBJ1-5; 9 bases line up with TRBD1. Germline V gene data show CDR1 as SGHTA and CDR2 as FQGNSA. V gave up 3 bases and J gave up 3 bases; unmatched junction bases: 3. The CDR3 covers 15 residues. CDR3 DNA: TGTGCCAGCAGCTTCGGACAGGGGCTCAATCAGCCCCAGCATTTT. This codes for CASSFGQGLNQPQHF.

The chain carries TRBV12-3 or TRBV12-4 and TRBJ2-1; 10 bases map to TRBD1. The CDR3 is made up of 13 amino acids. V gave up 6 bases and J gave up 6 bases; unmatched junction bases: 2. The CDR3 spells CASSWTGGNEQFF. The DNA for the CDR3 is TGTGCCAGCAGCTGGACAGGGGGCAATGAGCAGTTCTTC.

This rearrangement joins TRBV27 to TRBJ1-2; the D gene is possibly TRBD1 (5 bases). The CDR3 is 12 residues long. Germline CDR1 is MNHEY and CDR2 is SMNVEV (reference sequence). V gave up 6 bases and J gave up 8 bases, with 13 bases separating them. The CDR3 DNA reads TGTGCCAGCAGGCCCTCCAACAGGGGCTACACCTTC. The encoded protein is CASRPSNRGYTF.

This chain joins TRBV2 and TRBJ1-1; possible D gene TRBD1, 5 bases. This CDR3 region has 13 residues. V was cut by 4 bases and J by 6 bases, with 12 bases left in between. The V gene's germline CDR1 is SNHLY and CDR2 FYNNEI. CDR3 residues: CASSAGYLAEAFF. Here the CDR3 DNA reads TGTGCCAGCAGTGCAGGGTATCTGGCTGAAGCTTTCTTT.

J is TRBJ2-3 and V is TRBV6-4; 10 positions agree with TRBD1. The CDR3 runs to 15 residues. CDR1 is MRHNA, CDR2 SNTAGT, per germline. The V gene end was trimmed by 5 bases and the J gene end by 6 bases; junction bases not matched to a gene: 8. In DNA, the CDR3 is TGTGCCAGCAGTTCGGGACAGGGGTATCCTGATACGCAGTATTTT. This gives the protein CASSSGQGYPDTQYF.

This sequence joins TRBV5-1 and TRBJ2-1, with 13 positions matching TRBD2. This CDR3 is 14 amino acids long. Germline V gene data show CDR1 as SGHRS and CDR2 as YFSETQ. The V gene end was trimmed by 5 bases and the J gene end by 9 bases; junction bases not matched to a gene: 5. The CDR3 protein is CASSLTSGRFEQFF. The CDR3 region has the DNA TGCGCCAGCAGTTTGACTAGCGGGAGGTTTGAGCAGTTCTTC. Based on the CDR3 plus reference TRBV5-1 and TRBJ2-1, the full variable domain is KAGVTQTPRYLIKTRGQQVTLSCSPISGHRSVSWYQQTPGQGLQFLFEYFSETQRNKGNFPGRFSGRQFSNSRSEMNVSTLELGDSALYLCASSLTSGRFEQFFGPGTRLTVL.

This clone showed up just a few times. The V and J genes are TRBV19 and TRBJ2-7, with 9 bases identical to TRBD1. Germline CDR1 LNHDA, CDR2 SQIVND (reference sequence). After removal of 3 bases from V and 1 base from J, the junction contained 4 bases not matched to a gene. The CDR3 loop spans 15 amino acids. CDR3 sequence reads: CASSIPGQGSYEQYF. In DNA form, the CDR3 reads TGTGCCAGTAGTATCCCGGGACAGGGATCCTACGAGCAGTACTTC.

This clone was counted once. The chain recombines TRBV29-1 with TRBJ2-1; D might be TRBD2 (7 bases). This CDR3 spans 15 amino acids. V dropped 5 bases and J dropped 5 bases, with 19 bases sitting between them. Germline-derived CDR1 and CDR2 are SQVTM and ANQGSEA. DNA of the CDR3: TGCAGCGTTCTCAGGGCGGGGGCCCAGGACAATGAGCAGTTCTTC. Translation: CSVLRAGAQDNEQFF.

V and J are TRBV7-2 and TRBJ2-1, with D tentatively TRBD2 (6 bases). The CDR3 length is 15 residues. V lost 4 bases and J lost 0, with 10 bases in between. CDR1 and CDR2 (germline): SGHTA, FQGNSA. In nucleotides, the CDR3 is TGTGCCAGCAGCTCCCACGGGAGCTCCTACAATGAGCAGTTCTTC. Its translation: CASSSHGSSYNEQFF. The whole variable domain, filled in from reference TRBV7-2 and TRBJ2-1, reads GAGVSQSPSNKVTEKGKDVELRCDPISGHTALYWYRQSLGQGLEFLIYFQGNSAPDKSGLPSDRFSAERTGGSVSTLTIQRTQQEDSAVYLCASSSHGSSYNEQFFGPGTRLTVL.

This chain joins TRBV30 and TRBJ1-1, with TRBD1 as a possible D gene (5 bases). In germline, CDR1 is GTSNPN, CDR2 SVGIG (reference sequence). The CDR3 is 11 amino acids. The V gene lost 5 bases and the J gene lost 12 bases, with 16 bases spanning the gap. The CDR3 protein is CAWARGGASFF. For the CDR3, the DNA is TGTGCCTGGGCCCGGGGAGGGGCTTCTTTCTTT.

The chain recombines TRBV28 with TRBJ1-5; 7 nucleotides match TRBD1. The V and J ends lost 3 bases and 2 bases, in that order; junction bases with no gene match: 10. The CDR3 runs to 17 residues. Looked up from germline, CDR1 is MDHEN and CDR2 is SYDVKM. In DNA, the CDR3 is TGTGCCAGCAGTTTCCCCTTGGAGGGGGCGGGCAATCAGCCCCAGCATTTT. This sequence encodes CASSFPLEGAGNQPQHF.

V and J are TRBV28 and TRBJ2-1, with D possibly TRBD2 on 6 matching bases. Trimming took 3 bases from V and 0 from J, leaving 9 bases between them. The CDR3 runs to 15 residues. Germline values: CDR1 MDHEN, CDR2 SYDVKM. The CDR3 DNA reads as TGTGCCAGCAGTTTGATCGGGGGCTCCTACAATGAGCAGTTCTTC. Its translation: CASSLIGGSYNEQFF.

The chain uses TRBV7-9 and TRBJ1-4; no clear D gene. The length of the CDR3 is 12 residues. V was cut by 6 bases and J by 7 bases, with 9 bases left in between. Germline V lookup: CDR1 SEHNR, CDR2 FQNEAQ (reference sequence). The CDR3 DNA reads TGTGCCAGCAGTCCCCTGAGTGAAAAACTGTTTTTT. Its translation: CASSPLSEKLFF.

The chain is built from TRBV5-1 and TRBJ2-1; D is perhaps TRBD2 (6 bases). V lost 1 base to trimming and J lost 0 bases, with 11 bases between them. CDR1 SGHRS and CDR2 YFSETQ come from the germline V gene. The CDR3 is made up of 16 amino acids. CDR3 residues: CASSLLGTPSYNEQFF. The CDR3 nucleotides are TGCGCCAGCAGCTTGTTAGGGACTCCCTCCTACAATGAGCAGTTCTTC.